One TCR beta chain is described in this entry. Sequenced by immunoSEQ multiplex PCR; TCRdb stores in-frame clones only, minus some. The sample carries roughly 250,000 clones, roughly 80% recorded once. These data are taken from a study of blood T cell repertoires in COVID-19. Trimming shortened V by 0 bases and J by 1 base, and 11 bases separated the two germline ends. The germline V gene encodes CDR1 PRHDT and CDR2 FYEKMQ (reference sequence). This CDR3 has 16 residues. The specimen sequenced was peripheral blood. The chain links TRBV13 to TRBJ2-3, with a tentative D call TRBD1 (6 bases). The TCR was taken from a man in his forties or fifties with active or convalescent COVID-19. The CDR3 loop reads CASSLGLGAGTDTQYF. The CDR3, as DNA: TGTGCCAGCAGCTTAGGCCTGGGGGCCGGCACAGATACGCAGTATTTT.